The TCR beta chain under discussion was sequenced for a study of molecular identifiers for immune sequencing clone quantification (dated by TCRdb to about 2018). Context from the whole study: In a replicate experiment, RNA from about 21,000 or 97,000 naive CD8 T cells was split into five aliquots, four of which were sequenced. CD8 T cells were used in a methods study to benchmark molecular-identifier clustering-based TCR repertoire sequencing (MIDCIRS) and TCR RNA copy counting. What the study reported, not specific to this receptor: In CMV-specific effector cells, clones with more than 20 RNA copies contained over 98% of molecules, whereas in naive cells such clones contained under 1% of molecules. Even against a background of around 950,000 naive CD8 T cells, spiked-in Jurkat TCR RNA amounting to a single cell's worth was reported to be detectable. Highly expanded clone sizes could be underestimated if identical TCR molecules share a barcode. Modeling estimated about three recovered TCR RNA copies per cell, compared with about 10 by digital PCR, which implies 25% to 30% capture efficiency. When barcode sub-clustering was left out, chimeric consensus sequences inflated TCR diversity, with chimeras reaching as high as 47%. Spiked-in Jurkat TCR RNA (approximately 10 copies' worth), which is not part of the donor repertoire, was contained in the naive libraries.

Reading from cysteine to phenylalanine, the CDR3 counts 16 amino acids. This entry keeps only the CDR3 DNA: 48 bases, framed from base 1. Compared with germline, V lacks 1 base and J lacks 7 bases; bases without a gene match: 11. In the germline V gene (reference sequence), CDR1 corresponds to SEHNR and CDR2 to FQNEAQ. Libraries of naive CD8 T cells were generated from about 19,000 to 1,100,000 sorted cells, with 10%, 30% or 50% of the purified RNA used. On a BD FACSAria II, naive CD8 T cells were FACS-sorted as CD8+CD4-CCR7+CD45RA+ and collected into RLT Plus buffer. To test detection sensitivity, Jurkat RNA equivalent to roughly eleven TCR copies was spiked into samples of about 19,000-1,000,000 naive CD8 T cells. CD8 T cells were enriched with RosetteSep CD8+ T Cell Enrichment Cocktail and Ficoll-Paque, followed by ACK red cell lysis. Receptor libraries were prepared by PCR. Sequencing used an Illumina HiSeq 4000. Bulk TCR libraries were generated as previously described, with the TCR primers listed in Table S5 used. Total RNA was purified with the Qiagen AllPrep DNA/RNA kit. Before analysis, reads from multiple sequencing runs of one library were combined. The authors processed their data as follows. Reads were retained only if the reads had an exact TCR constant sequence, and the retained reads were trimmed to 150 nt and grouped according to their 12-nt molecular barcodes. Reads inside each barcode group were sub-clustered using a 15% Levenshtein threshold, and a quality-weighted consensus sequence was constructed for each RNA molecule. Non-functional sequences were removed, as were lower-count sequences one edit away from another. Based on fitting two negative binomial distributions, any barcode sub-cluster with under 20% of the maximum read count was discarded. TCRdb redid the processing of the public reads, applying fastp at Q25 and MiXCR, and retained in-frame beta chains. Each entry merges the rows of one CDR3 protein and shows their most common DNA and genes. Clone size and V and J calls follow TCRdb, not the original study. Counted in this sample were some 10,000 distinct CDR3 sequences; roughly a fifth of them appeared once. The ten most abundant clones make up around 1.3% of the sample.

By share, this clonotype ranks as medium-sized (0.01 to 0.1%). The antigen this receptor binds is unknown. One base away there is no much larger clone; base qualities are not given. Source material: naive CD8+ T cells from blood, with Jurkat cell RNA spiked in. The cell subset or site tag for this specimen amounts to: FACS-sorted CD8+CD4-CCR7+CD45RA+ naive T cells. The chain couples TRBV7-9 to TRBJ1-2; TRBD1 agrees with 8 junctional bases. The source of this sequence is a human donor in good health. Some libraries in this study had Jurkat cell RNA spiked in. The bases are TGTGCCAGCAGCTTAGGGTCACCGGACAGGGCTGGTGGCTACACCTTC. The resulting protein is CASSLGSPDRAGGYTF.